The sequence of this T cell receptor (beta chain) was determined in a study of blood T cell repertoires in COVID-19. Study overall: Samples taken during acute and convalescent COVID-19 were collected in the United States, Italy and Spain. T cells, B-cell-depleted T cells, or PBMCs provided the cDNA or gDNA that served as material.

In the authors' methods: How many nucleated cells were present was estimated from reference gene primer amplification. This table comes from immunoSEQ multiplex PCR, and its TCRdb copy is limited to in-frame clones, with some not included. V and J calls and clone size are those listed in that table; D and trimming were worked out from the DNA. The profile shows 87,000 or so clones, about 88% of them singletons. This receptor was identified in a man in his forties with acute or convalescent COVID-19. The specimen was peripheral blood.

In DNA form, the CDR3 reads TGCGCCAGCAGCTCGCGGACAGGGGGCTCTTCGTATGGCTACACCTTC. Translating it yields CASSSRTGGSSYGYTF. This chain links TRBV5-1 with TRBJ1-2, with 11 bases aligning to TRBD1. The junction had 9 bases not matched to a gene; V was cut back by 3 bases and J by 5 bases. CDR1 and CDR2 from the germline V gene are SGHRS and YFSETQ. This CDR3 comprises 16 residues.